This T cell receptor beta chain stems from a study of blood T cell repertoires in COVID-19. Here immunoSEQ multiplex PCR was the method, and the copy in TCRdb shows in-frame clones only, minus some. The table includes about 64,000 clones, 80% to 95% detected once. There are 15 residues in the CDR3. V lost 7 bases and J 4 bases, leaving 19 bases between the germline ends. Germline V CDR1 and CDR2: SNHLY, FYNNEI. The V and J genes are TRBV2 and TRBJ2-5; D might be TRBD2 (5 bases). This TCR was recovered from a woman over 75 with active COVID-19. Material: peripheral blood. DNA for the CDR3: TGTGCCAGCACTTTATCTTCCGGGGTCGGAGAGACCCAGTACTTC. This codes for CASTLSSGVGETQYF. The full variable domain, rest sourced from reference TRBV2 and TRBJ2-5, is EPEVTQTPSHQVTQMGQEVILRCVPISNHLYFYWYRQILGQKVEFLVSFYNNEISEKSEIFDDQFSVERPDGSNFTLKIRSTKLEDSAMYFCASTLSSGVGETQYFGPGTRLLVL.